Presented here are 22 T cell receptor beta chains from one specimen sequenced in a study of blood T cells in healthy people across ages. A J-beta primer mix and a sample-barcoded 5' primer were used in a second PCR of roughly 6 to 11 cycles. TCRdb re-called the 5' RACE reads through MiXCR, storing one row per CDR3 protein. This table has approximately 730,000 distinct CDR3 sequences, roughly 50% appearing once. The material sequenced was blood. The receptors here all came from an elderly man in good health.

The chain couples TRBV2 to TRBJ1-1; 7 bases align to TRBD1. Trimming took 6 bases from V and 2 from J; bases not matched to a gene: 9. Germline V CDR1 and CDR2: SNHLY, FYNNEI. The CDR3 is 15 residues long. CDR3 in DNA: TGTGCCAGCAGGGGGACAGAAAGCCCCAACACTGAAGCTTTCTTT. It yields the protein CASRGTESPNTEAFF.

The chain joins TRBV5-1 to TRBJ2-7; 8 nucleotides match TRBD1. V was clipped by 4 bases and J by 3 bases; unmatched bases: 12. The germline V gene has CDR1 SGHRS and CDR2 YFSETQ. The CDR3 length is 16 residues. The CDR3 loop reads CASSVTGTGGHYEQYF. CDR3 sequence (DNA): TGCGCCAGCAGCGTAACCGGGACAGGAGGTCACTACGAGCAGTACTTC.

V is TRBV7-6 and J is TRBJ2-1; 14 bases align to TRBD2. The end of the DNA fits TRBJ2-7 better, so the J call may be wrong. The CDR3 is made up of 18 amino acids. The germline gives CDR1 SGHVS, CDR2 FNYEAQ. CDR3 sequence reads: CASSRGLAGGGSYNEQYF. CDR3 sequence (DNA): TGTGCCAGCAGCCGTGGACTAGCGGGAGGCGGCTCCTACAATGAGCAGTACTTC.

CDR3: CASSLSGLAGGMQQFF. In DNA, the CDR3 is TGTGCCAGCAGCCTTTCGGGACTAGCGGGGGGGATGCAGCAGTTCTTC. The chain has TRBV3-1 and TRBJ2-1; 16 bases line up with TRBD2. CDR3 length: 16 amino acids. Germline trimming cut 4 bases from V and 11 bases from J; bases unmatched to any gene: 8. CDR1 and CDR2 from the germline V gene are LGHDT and YNNKEL (reference sequence).

Regarding this clonotype: A much larger clonotype is one base distant, so this may be a read error. The chain carries TRBV7-2 and TRBJ2-1; 8 bases align to TRBD2. The J call may be wrong; the DNA end is better matched by TRBJ2-7. Germline CDR1 SGHTA, CDR2 FQGNSA. The CDR3 has 14 amino acids. The CDR3 nucleotides read TGTGCCAGCAGCCCGCGGACTAGCAACAATGAGCAGTACTTC. It is translated as CASSPRTSNNEQYF.

J is TRBJ2-7 and V is TRBV20-1, with TRBD1 identical over 7 bases. The CDR3 spans 13 residues. Germline values: CDR1 DFQATT, CDR2 SNEGSKA (reference sequence). V was clipped by 5 bases and J by 3 bases; unmatched bases: 7. CDR3 sequence (DNA): TGCAGTGCTCTTCCGACAGGGAACTACGAGCAGTACTTC. Its protein product is CSALPTGNYEQYF.

The chain combines TRBV28 with TRBJ2-7, with TRBD2 as a possible D gene (5 bases). The CDR3 is made up of 13 amino acids. The germline V gene encodes CDR1 MDHEN and CDR2 SYDVKM. V lost 4 bases and J lost 4, with 11 bases in between. The CDR3 protein is CASSYGVDYEQYF. Written as DNA, the CDR3 is TGTGCCAGCAGTTACGGGGTAGATTACGAGCAGTACTTC.

The CDR3 protein is CASSDRTVNEKLFF. The CDR3, as DNA: TGTGCCAGCAGTGATAGGACAGTTAATGAAAAACTGTTTTTT. This chain joins TRBV6-1 and TRBJ1-4; possible D gene TRBD1, 6 bases. The length of the CDR3 is 14 residues. Germline loops: CDR1 MNHNS, CDR2 SASEGT. Trimming took off 3 bases at V and 4 bases at J, with 9 bases between the two ends.

This rearrangement joins TRBV20-1 to TRBJ2-7; the D call may be TRBD1 or TRBD2 (5 bases each). Germline V gene lookup returns CDR1 DFQATT and CDR2 SNEGSKA (reference sequence). With 6 bases removed from V and 0 bases from J, the gap between germline ends came to 15 bases. This CDR3 is 14 amino acids long. CDR3 loop: CSANRGGNSYEQYF. The CDR3 nucleotides read TGCAGTGCCAATCGTGGGGGAAACTCCTACGAGCAGTACTTC.

This clonotype was observed once. V gene TRBV21-1 combines with J gene TRBJ1-1; the table gives TRBD1 as D, unverified against the DNA. TRBV21-1 is a pseudogene locus. CDR3 length: 15 amino acids. The CDR3 coding sequence is TGTGCCAGCAGCTACCGGGACAGGGGTCACACTGAAGCTTTCTTT. Its translation: CASSYRDRGHTEAFF.

V usage is TRBV29-1 and J usage is TRBJ1-6; D unresolved. Germline CDR1 SQVTM, CDR2 ANQGSEA. The germline V and J ends were trimmed by 3 bases and 9 bases, with 15 bases remaining between them. The length of the CDR3 is 14 residues. DNA for the CDR3: TGCAGCGTTGAGATACAAGGAGAGGGTTCACCCCTCCACTTT. The encoded protein is CSVEIQGEGSPLHF.

This clonotype has more than one count but fewer than ten. The chain links TRBV7-2 to TRBJ1-2; 11 bases are shared with TRBD1. V gave up 1 base and J gave up 7 bases; unmatched junction bases: 5. CDR3 length: 15 residues. Germline assignment: CDR1 SGHTA and CDR2 FQGNSA. The CDR3 DNA reads as TGTGCCAGCAGCTTAGGCGCCGGGACAGGGGGTGGCTACACCTTC. It specifies CASSLGAGTGGGYTF.

The genes are TRBV20-1 and TRBJ1-2, with 9 bases identical to TRBD1. The germline CDR1 and CDR2 sequences are DFQATT and SNEGSKA (reference sequence). This CDR3 is 11 amino acids long. The CDR3 loop reads CEGQGNYGYTF. For the CDR3, the DNA is TGCGAGGGACAGGGAAACTATGGCTACACCTTC.

This clonotype was picked up one time. This sequence joins TRBV4-1 and TRBJ1-6; TRBD1 matches 7 bases. Germline V gives CDR1 MGHRA, CDR2 YSYEKL. Germline trimming cut 1 base from V and 8 bases from J; bases unmatched to any gene: 11. CDR3 length: 17 residues. CDR3 in amino acids: CASSQGSGRTGHSPLHF. For the CDR3, the DNA is TGCGCCAGCAGCCAAGGCTCGGGCAGGACAGGTCATTCACCCCTCCACTTT.

A few counts support this clonotype. The gene calls are TRBV4-2 and TRBJ2-5; D gene ambiguous. There are 15 residues in the CDR3. Germline V gene lookup returns CDR1 LGHNA and CDR2 YNFKEQ. Trimming took 0 bases from V and 4 from J, leaving 12 bases between them. Here the CDR3 DNA reads TGTGCCAGCAGCCAAGAGGAGAGGACGGGAGAGACCCAGTACTTC. This encodes CASSQEERTGETQYF.

V and J are TRBV20-1 and TRBJ1-4; D unresolved. Trimming took 0 bases from V and 5 from J, leaving 13 bases between them. The CDR3 consists of 15 residues. From germline, CDR1 is DFQATT and CDR2 SNEGSKA (reference sequence). This chain's CDR3 is CSARDLYDSNEKLFF. CDR3 bases: TGCAGTGCTAGAGATCTGTATGATTCCAATGAAAAACTGTTTTTT.

There are a few counts of this clonotype. The chain combines TRBV12-5 with TRBJ2-7; D unresolved. Trimming pared 3 bases from V and 2 bases from J, leaving 14 bases between. This CDR3 comprises 15 residues. CDR1 and CDR2 (germline): LGHNT, FRNRAP. CDR3 sequence: CASGLPRRGTYEQYF. CDR3 bases: TGTGCTAGTGGTTTACCCCGACGCGGTACCTACGAGCAGTACTTC.

The chain couples TRBV5-1 to TRBJ2-2; D is perhaps TRBD1 or TRBD2 (5 bases each). Germline loops: CDR1 SGHRS, CDR2 YFSETQ. The CDR3 is 14 residues long. Trimming shortened V by 5 bases and J by 5 bases, and 13 bases separated the two germline ends. CDR3 DNA sequence: TGCGCCAGCAGTACGCAGGGCGGGACCGGGGAGCTGTTTTTT. Protein sequence: CASSTQGGTGELFF.

This clonotype has a handful of counts. The chain employs TRBV29-1 and TRBJ2-5, with 7 bases fitting TRBD2. The CDR3 totals 14 residues. Germline trimming cut 4 bases from V and 2 bases from J; bases unmatched to any gene: 7. The germline V gene encodes CDR1 SQVTM and CDR2 ANQGSEA. CDR3 loop: CSVGAGALQETQYF. As DNA, the CDR3 is TGCAGCGTTGGGGCGGGAGCCTTACAAGAGACCCAGTACTTC.

The chain links TRBV20-1 to TRBJ2-1, with a weak D call TRBD2 (5 bases). Germline V lookup: CDR1 DFQATT, CDR2 SNEGSKA (reference sequence). The V and J ends lost 5 bases and 2 bases respectively, with 13 bases between them. The CDR3 is 14 amino acids. DNA of the CDR3: TGCAGTGCTTCGGACGGGAAAACCTACAATGAGCAGTTCTTC. Protein: CSASDGKTYNEQFF.

This chain links TRBV3-1 with TRBJ2-1; TRBD1 aligns across 9 bases. V lost 2 bases, J lost 9 bases, and 8 bases stayed unmatched. The CDR3 is 15 amino acids. CDR1 is LGHDT and CDR2 is YNNKEL in the germline V gene (reference sequence). CDR3 nucleotides: TGTGCCAGCAGCCAACGGGGACAGGGACGTGCTGAGCAGTTCTTC. Translated, it gives CASSQRGQGRAEQFF.

This clonotype occurred a few times. The chain combines TRBV29-1 with TRBJ2-1, with D unresolved. The DNA end lines up better with TRBJ2-7; the J call may be wrong. The length of the CDR3 is 14 residues. Germline CDR1 reads SQVTM; CDR2 reads ANQGSEA. CDR3 protein: CSVEPPTQYNEQYF. The CDR3 region has the DNA TGCAGCGTTGAACCCCCCACCCAGTACAATGAGCAGTACTTC.